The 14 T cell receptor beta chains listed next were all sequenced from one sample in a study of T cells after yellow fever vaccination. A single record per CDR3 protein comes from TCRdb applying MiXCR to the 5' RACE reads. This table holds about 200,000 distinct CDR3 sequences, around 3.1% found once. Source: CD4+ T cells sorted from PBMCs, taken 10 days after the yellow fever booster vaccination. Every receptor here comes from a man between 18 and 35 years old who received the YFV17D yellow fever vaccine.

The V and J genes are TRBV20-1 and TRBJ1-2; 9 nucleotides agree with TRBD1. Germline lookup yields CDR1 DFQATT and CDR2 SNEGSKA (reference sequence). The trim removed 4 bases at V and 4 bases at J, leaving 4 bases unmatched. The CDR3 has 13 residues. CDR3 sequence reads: CSATPGQGYGYTF. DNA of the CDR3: TGCAGTGCTACACCGGGACAGGGCTATGGCTACACCTTC.

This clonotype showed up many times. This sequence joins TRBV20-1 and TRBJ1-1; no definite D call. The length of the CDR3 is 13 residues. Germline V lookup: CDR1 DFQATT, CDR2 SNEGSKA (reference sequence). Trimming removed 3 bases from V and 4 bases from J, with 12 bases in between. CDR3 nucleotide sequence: TGCAGTGCTAGGAAACAACGGGGCACTGAAGCTTTCTTT. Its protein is CSARKQRGTEAFF.

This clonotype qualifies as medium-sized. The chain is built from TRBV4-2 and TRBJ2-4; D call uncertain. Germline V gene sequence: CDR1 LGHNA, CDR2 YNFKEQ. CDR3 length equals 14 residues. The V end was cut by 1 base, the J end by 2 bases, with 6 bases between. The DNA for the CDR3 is TGTGCCAGCAGCCAAGGGGCGTCCAAAAACATTCAGTACTTC. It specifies CASSQGASKNIQYF.

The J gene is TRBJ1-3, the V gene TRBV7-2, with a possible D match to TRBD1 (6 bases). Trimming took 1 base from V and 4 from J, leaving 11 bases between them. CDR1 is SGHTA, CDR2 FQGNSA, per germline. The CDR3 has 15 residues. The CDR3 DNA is TGTGCCAGCAGCTTAGTGGCCGGGGGCGGAAACACCATATATTTT. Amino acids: CASSLVAGGGNTIYF.

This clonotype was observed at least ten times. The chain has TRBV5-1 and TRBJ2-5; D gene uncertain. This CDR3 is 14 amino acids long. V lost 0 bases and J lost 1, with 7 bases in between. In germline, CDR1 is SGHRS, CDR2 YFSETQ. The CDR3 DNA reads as TGCGCCAGCAGCTTGGCTCCTTCCCAAGAGACCCAGTACTTC. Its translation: CASSLAPSQETQYF. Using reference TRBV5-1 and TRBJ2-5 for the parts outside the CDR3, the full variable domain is KAGVTQTPRYLIKTRGQQVTLSCSPISGHRSVSWYQQTPGQGLQFLFEYFSETQRNKGNFPGRFSGRQFSNSRSEMNVSTLELGDSALYLCASSLAPSQETQYFGPGTRLLVL.

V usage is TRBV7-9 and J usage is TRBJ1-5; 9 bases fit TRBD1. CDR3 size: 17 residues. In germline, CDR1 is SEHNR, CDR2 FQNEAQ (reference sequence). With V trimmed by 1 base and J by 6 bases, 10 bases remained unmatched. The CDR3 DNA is TGTGCCAGCAGCTTAGGGACAGGGGACAGTGCGCGTCAGCCCCAGCATTTT. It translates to CASSLGTGDSARQPQHF.

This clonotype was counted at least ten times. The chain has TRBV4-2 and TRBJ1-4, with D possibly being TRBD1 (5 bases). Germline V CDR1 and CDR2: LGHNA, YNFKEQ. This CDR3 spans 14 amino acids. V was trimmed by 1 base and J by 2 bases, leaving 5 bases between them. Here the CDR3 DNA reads TGTGCCAGCAGCCAAGGGGGGACTAATGAAAAACTGTTTTTT. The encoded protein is CASSQGGTNEKLFF.

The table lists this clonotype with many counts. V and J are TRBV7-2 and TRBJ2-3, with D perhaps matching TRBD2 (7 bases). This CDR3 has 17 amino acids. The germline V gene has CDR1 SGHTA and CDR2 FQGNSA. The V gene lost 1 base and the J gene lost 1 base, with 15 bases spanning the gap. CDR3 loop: CASSLGWGLAGTDTQYF. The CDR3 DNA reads TGTGCCAGCAGCTTAGGGTGGGGGCTAGCGGGCACAGATACGCAGTATTTT.

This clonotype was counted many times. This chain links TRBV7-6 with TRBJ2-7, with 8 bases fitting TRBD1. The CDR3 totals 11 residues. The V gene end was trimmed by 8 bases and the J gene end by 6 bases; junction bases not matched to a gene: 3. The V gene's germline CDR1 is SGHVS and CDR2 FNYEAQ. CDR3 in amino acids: CASSGGFEQYF. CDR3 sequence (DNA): TGTGCCAGCTCAGGGGGCTTCGAGCAGTACTTC. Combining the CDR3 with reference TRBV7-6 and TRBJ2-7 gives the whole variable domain GAGVSQSPRYKVTKRGQDVALRCDPISGHVSLYWYRQALGQGPEFLTYFNYEAQQDKSGLPNDRFSAERPEGSISTLTIQRTEQRDSAMYRCASSGGFEQYFGPGTRLTVT.

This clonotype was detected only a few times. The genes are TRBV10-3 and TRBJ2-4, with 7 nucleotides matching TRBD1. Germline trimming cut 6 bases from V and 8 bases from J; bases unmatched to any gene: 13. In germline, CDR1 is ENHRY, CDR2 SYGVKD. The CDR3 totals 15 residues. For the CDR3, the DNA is TGTGCCATCAGCGCCCAAGCAGGGGGTGCGGACATTCAGTACTTC. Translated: CAISAQAGGADIQYF.

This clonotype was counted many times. The CDR3 region has the DNA TGTGCCAGCAGCCCGGACAGGGGTCCCAAGACCCAGTACTTC. The encoded protein is CASSPDRGPKTQYF. V usage is TRBV7-9 and J usage is TRBJ2-5; 9 bases are shared with TRBD1. V was clipped by 5 bases and J by 6 bases; unmatched bases: 7. Germline-derived CDR1 and CDR2 are SEHNR and FQNEAQ (reference sequence). The CDR3 loop spans 14 amino acids.

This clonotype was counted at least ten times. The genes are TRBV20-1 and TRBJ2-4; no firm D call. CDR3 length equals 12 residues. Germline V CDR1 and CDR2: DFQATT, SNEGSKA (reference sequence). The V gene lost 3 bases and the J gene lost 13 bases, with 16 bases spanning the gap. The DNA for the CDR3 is TGCAGTGCTAGCCTACAGCCGGACCTCCAGTACTTC. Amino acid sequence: CSASLQPDLQYF.

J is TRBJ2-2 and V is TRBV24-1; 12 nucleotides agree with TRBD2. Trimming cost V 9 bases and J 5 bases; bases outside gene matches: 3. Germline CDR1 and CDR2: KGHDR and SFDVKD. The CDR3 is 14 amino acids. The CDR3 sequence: CATGLAGRTGELFF. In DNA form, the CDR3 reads TGTGCCACCGGACTAGCGGGGAGAACCGGGGAGCTGTTTTTT.

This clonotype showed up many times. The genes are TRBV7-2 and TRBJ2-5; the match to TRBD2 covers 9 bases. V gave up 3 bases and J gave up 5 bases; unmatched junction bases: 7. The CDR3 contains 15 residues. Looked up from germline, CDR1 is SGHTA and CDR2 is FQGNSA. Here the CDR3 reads CASSFQRGDGETQYF. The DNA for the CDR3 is TGTGCCAGCAGCTTCCAGCGGGGGGACGGGGAGACCCAGTACTTC.